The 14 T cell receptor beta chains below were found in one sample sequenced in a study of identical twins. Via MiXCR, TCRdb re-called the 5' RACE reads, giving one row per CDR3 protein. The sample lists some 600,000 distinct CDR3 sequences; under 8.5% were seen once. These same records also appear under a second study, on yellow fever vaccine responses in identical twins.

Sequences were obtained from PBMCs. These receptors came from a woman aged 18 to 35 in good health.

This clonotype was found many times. DNA for the CDR3: TGTGCCAGCAGCTTAAACGGGGGGCTGGAGACCCAGTACTTC. This sequence encodes CASSLNGGLETQYF. This chain joins TRBV7-3 and TRBJ2-5, with D maybe TRBD2 (7 bases). Deletions cut 1 base from V and 5 bases from J, with 11 bases between. Per germline, CDR1 SGHTA and CDR2 FQGTGA. The CDR3 has 14 amino acids.

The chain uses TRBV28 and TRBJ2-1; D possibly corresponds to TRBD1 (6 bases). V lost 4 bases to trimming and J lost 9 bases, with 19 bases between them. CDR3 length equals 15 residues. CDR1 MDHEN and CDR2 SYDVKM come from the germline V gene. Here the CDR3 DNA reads TGTGCCAGCAGTTCCAACAGGGAGAGTTGGGGTGAGCAGTTCTTC. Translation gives CASSSNRESWGEQFF.

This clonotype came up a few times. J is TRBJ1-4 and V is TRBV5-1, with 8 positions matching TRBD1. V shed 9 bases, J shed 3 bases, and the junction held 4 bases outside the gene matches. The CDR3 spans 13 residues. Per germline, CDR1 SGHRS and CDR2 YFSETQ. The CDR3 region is CATRQGSNEKLFF. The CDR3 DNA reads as TGCGCCACTAGACAGGGGTCTAATGAAAAACTGTTTTTT.

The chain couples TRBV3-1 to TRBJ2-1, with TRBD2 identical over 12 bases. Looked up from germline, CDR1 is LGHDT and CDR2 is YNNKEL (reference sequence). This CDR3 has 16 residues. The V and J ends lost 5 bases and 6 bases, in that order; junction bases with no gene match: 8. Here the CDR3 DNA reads TGTGCCAGCAGCTTCCGACTAGCGGGGGTCTCCAATGAGCAGTTCTTC. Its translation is CASSFRLAGVSNEQFF.

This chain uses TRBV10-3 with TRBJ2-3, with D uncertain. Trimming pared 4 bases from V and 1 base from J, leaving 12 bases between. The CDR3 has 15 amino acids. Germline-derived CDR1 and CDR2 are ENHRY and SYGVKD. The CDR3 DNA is TGTGCCATCAGTGTGGTGGCGTTCGGCACAGATACGCAGTATTTT. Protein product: CAISVVAFGTDTQYF.

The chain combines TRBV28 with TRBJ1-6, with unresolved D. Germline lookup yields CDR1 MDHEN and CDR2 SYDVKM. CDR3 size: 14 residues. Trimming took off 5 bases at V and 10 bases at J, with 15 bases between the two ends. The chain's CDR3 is CASSLTGSGSPLHF. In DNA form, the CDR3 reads TGTGCCAGCAGTCTTACGGGTTCGGGATCACCCCTCCACTTT.

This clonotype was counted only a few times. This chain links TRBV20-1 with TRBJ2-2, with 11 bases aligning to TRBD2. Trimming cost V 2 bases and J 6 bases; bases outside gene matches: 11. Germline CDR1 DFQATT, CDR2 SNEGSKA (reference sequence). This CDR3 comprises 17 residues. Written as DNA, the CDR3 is TGCAGTGCTAGATTAGGCGGTAGCGGGGGGGCCGCCGGGGAGCTGTTTTTT. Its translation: CSARLGGSGGAAGELFF.

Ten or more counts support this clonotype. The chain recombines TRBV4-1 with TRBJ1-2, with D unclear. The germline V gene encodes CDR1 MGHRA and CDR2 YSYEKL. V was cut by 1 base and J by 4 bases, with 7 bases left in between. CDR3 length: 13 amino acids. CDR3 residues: CASSQGVGYGYTF. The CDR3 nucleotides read TGCGCCAGCAGCCAAGGCGTCGGCTATGGCTACACCTTC.

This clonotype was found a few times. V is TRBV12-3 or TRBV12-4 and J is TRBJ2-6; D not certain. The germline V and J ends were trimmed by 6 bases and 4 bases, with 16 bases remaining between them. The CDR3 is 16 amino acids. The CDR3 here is CASSTATVPGANVLTF. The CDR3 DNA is TGTGCCAGCAGCACCGCCACAGTCCCCGGGGCCAACGTCCTGACTTTC.

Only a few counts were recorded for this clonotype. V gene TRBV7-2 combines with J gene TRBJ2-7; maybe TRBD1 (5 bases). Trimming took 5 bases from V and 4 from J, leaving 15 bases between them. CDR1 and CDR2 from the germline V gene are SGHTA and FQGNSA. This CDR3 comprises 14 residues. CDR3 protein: CASSPPRALYEQYF. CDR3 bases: TGTGCCAGCAGCCCCCCCAGGGCCCTATACGAGCAGTACTTC.

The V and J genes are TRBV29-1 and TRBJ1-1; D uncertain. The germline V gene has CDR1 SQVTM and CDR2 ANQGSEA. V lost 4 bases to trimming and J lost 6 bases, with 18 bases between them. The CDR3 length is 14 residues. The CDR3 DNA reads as TGCAGCGTTGCCGGGGTCTCGGTACCTCCTGAAGCTTTCTTT. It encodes CSVAGVSVPPEAFF.

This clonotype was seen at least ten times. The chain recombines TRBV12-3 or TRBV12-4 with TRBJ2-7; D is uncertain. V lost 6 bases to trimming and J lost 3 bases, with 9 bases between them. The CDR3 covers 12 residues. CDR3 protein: CASSSNGYEQYF. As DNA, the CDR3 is TGTGCCAGCAGCTCAAACGGCTACGAGCAGTACTTC.

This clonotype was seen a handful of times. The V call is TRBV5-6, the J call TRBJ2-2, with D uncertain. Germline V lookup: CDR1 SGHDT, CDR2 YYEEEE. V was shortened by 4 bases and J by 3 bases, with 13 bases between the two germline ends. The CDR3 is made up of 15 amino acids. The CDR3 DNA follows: TGTGCCAGCAGCAAATTTCTCGTGGACACCGGGGAGCTGTTTTTT. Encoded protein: CASSKFLVDTGELFF.

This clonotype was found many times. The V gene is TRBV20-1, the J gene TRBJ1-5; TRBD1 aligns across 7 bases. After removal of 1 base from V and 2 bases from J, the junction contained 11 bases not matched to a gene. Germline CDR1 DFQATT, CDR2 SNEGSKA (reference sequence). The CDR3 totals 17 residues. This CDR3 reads CSARGGTGVWGNQPQHF. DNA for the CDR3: TGCAGTGCTAGAGGGGGCACAGGGGTTTGGGGCAATCAGCCCCAGCATTTT.